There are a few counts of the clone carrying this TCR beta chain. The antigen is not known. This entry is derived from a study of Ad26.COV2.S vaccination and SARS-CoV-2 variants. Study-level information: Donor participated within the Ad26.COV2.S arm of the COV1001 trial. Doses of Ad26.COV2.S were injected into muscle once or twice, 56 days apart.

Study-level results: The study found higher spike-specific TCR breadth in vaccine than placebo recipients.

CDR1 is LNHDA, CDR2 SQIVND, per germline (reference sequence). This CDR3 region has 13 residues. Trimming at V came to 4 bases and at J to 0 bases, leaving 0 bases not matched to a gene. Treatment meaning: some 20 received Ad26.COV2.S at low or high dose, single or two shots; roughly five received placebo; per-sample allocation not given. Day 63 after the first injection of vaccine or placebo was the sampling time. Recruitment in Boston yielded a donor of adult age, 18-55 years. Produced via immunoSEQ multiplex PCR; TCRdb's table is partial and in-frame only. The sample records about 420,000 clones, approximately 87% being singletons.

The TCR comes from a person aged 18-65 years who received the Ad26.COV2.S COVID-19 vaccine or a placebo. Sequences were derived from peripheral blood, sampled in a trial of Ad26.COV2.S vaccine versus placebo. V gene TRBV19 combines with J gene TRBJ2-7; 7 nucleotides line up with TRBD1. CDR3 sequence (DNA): TGTGCCAGTAGTAGGGACAGCTCCTACGAGCAGTACTTC. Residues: CASSRDSSYEQYF.